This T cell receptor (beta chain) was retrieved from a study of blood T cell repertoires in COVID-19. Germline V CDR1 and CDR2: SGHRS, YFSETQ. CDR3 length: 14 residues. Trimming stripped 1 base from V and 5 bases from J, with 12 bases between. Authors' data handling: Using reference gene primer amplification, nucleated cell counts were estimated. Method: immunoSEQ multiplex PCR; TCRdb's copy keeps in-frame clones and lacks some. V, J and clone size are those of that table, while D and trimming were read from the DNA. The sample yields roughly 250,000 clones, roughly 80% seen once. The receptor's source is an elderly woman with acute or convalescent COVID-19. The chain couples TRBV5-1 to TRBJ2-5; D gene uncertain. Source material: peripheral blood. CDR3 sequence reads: CASSLWSSPETQYF. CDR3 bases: TGCGCCAGCAGCTTGTGGTCTAGTCCGGAGACCCAGTACTTC.